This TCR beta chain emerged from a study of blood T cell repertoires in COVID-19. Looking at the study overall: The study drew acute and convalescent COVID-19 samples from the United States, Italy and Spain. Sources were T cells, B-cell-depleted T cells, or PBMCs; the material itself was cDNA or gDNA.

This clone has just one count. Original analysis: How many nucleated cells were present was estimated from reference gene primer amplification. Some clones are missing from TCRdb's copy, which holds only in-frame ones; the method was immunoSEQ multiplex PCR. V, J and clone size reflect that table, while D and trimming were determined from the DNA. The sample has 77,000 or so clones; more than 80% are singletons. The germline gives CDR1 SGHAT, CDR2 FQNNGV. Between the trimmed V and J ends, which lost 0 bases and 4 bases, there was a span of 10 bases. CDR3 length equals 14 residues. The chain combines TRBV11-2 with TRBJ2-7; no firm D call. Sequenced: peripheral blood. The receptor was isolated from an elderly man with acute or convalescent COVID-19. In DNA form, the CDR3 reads TGTGCCAGCAGCTTAGAATTGGCGGTTTACGAGCAGTACTTC. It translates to CASSLELAVYEQYF.